The rows below give T cell receptor beta chains drawn from one sample of a study of blood T cell repertoires in COVID-19. Some clones are missing from TCRdb's copy, which holds only in-frame ones; the method was immunoSEQ multiplex PCR. Of 250,000 to 300,000 clones detected, just under 90% appear once; the ten largest clones hold over 5%. Sequencing used peripheral blood. These receptors were collected from a woman aged 45-60 years with COVID-19, enrolled during active disease. Each CDR3 is given without its conserved first and last residue. Fields, in order: J gene, clone size, V gene, D gene, CDR3 protein. D genes are given only for firm matches. The listing skips clone size in some rows; elsewhere it reads once, few, many or a size class.

j_gene: TRBJ1-1; abundance: .; v_gene: TRBV7-3; d_gene: TRBD1; CDR3aa: ASSLNPTGTGMNTEAF
j_gene: TRBJ2-7; abundance: few; v_gene: TRBV27; d_gene: TRBD2; CDR3aa: ASSFRAGAYEQY
j_gene: TRBJ2-1; abundance: .; v_gene: TRBV19; d_gene: .; CDR3aa: ASSIDQGNSYNEQF
j_gene: TRBJ2-3; abundance: .; v_gene: TRBV9; d_gene: TRBD2; CDR3aa: ASSVEPSGSITDTQY
j_gene: TRBJ2-1; abundance: .; v_gene: TRBV27; d_gene: TRBD2; CDR3aa: ASSFSPRRMREVREQF
j_gene: TRBJ1-2; abundance: .; v_gene: TRBV7-2; d_gene: .; CDR3aa: ASSLAGIGAPDYGYT
j_gene: TRBJ2-3; abundance: .; v_gene: TRBV5-6; d_gene: TRBD2; CDR3aa: ASSSFTSVSTDTQY
j_gene: TRBJ2-3; abundance: .; v_gene: TRBV3-1/TRBV3-2; d_gene: TRBD2; CDR3aa: ASSWGLAGAADTQY
j_gene: TRBJ2-2; abundance: .; v_gene: TRBV7-3; d_gene: .; CDR3aa: ASSWGQWPGELF
j_gene: TRBJ1-6; abundance: .; v_gene: TRBV7-2; d_gene: .; CDR3aa: ASSLSPLTQGSNSPLH
j_gene: TRBJ2-3; abundance: .; v_gene: TRBV3-1/TRBV3-2; d_gene: .; CDR3aa: ASSSPGLPTRADTQY
j_gene: TRBJ2-7; abundance: once; v_gene: TRBV2; d_gene: TRBD2; CDR3aa: ASKRLARSYEQY
j_gene: TRBJ2-5; abundance: .; v_gene: TRBV6-5; d_gene: TRBD2; CDR3aa: ASLAGLETQY
j_gene: TRBJ1-1; abundance: .; v_gene: TRBV29-1; d_gene: .; CDR3aa: SVNDRTGTEAF
j_gene: TRBJ2-7; abundance: once; v_gene: TRBV2; d_gene: .; CDR3aa: ASSEAGSAFYEQY
j_gene: TRBJ2-5; abundance: .; v_gene: TRBV11-2; d_gene: TRBD2; CDR3aa: ASSLGGRVQETQY
j_gene: TRBJ2-7; abundance: .; v_gene: TRBV5-1; d_gene: TRBD2; CDR3aa: ASSLAGTSVTYEQY
j_gene: TRBJ2-3; abundance: .; v_gene: TRBV5-1; d_gene: TRBD2; CDR3aa: ASSLGLAGSTDTQY
j_gene: TRBJ2-3; abundance: .; v_gene: TRBV3-1/TRBV3-2; d_gene: .; CDR3aa: ASSHDGPGVDTQY
j_gene: TRBJ2-2; abundance: .; v_gene: TRBV5-6; d_gene: TRBD1; CDR3aa: ASTRDSTGELF
j_gene: TRBJ2-7; abundance: .; v_gene: TRBV9; d_gene: TRBD2; CDR3aa: ASSVGWGLAVYEQY
j_gene: TRBJ1-3; abundance: .; v_gene: TRBV7-2; d_gene: TRBD1; CDR3aa: ASSTRQGVNTIY
j_gene: TRBJ2-3; abundance: .; v_gene: TRBV7-3; d_gene: .; CDR3aa: ASSPSRVRTDTQY
j_gene: TRBJ2-1; abundance: .; v_gene: TRBV7-9; d_gene: TRBD2; CDR3aa: ASSLGSGSYNEQF
j_gene: TRBJ2-2; abundance: .; v_gene: TRBV5-6; d_gene: TRBD2; CDR3aa: ASSLAGLAGDTGELF
j_gene: TRBJ2-3; abundance: .; v_gene: TRBV28; d_gene: .; CDR3aa: ASSLWVWRDGTDTQY
j_gene: TRBJ1-1; abundance: .; v_gene: TRBV30; d_gene: TRBD1; CDR3aa: AWIEGRGSTEAF
j_gene: TRBJ2-1; abundance: .; v_gene: TRBV30; d_gene: .; CDR3aa: AWSAHRELNNEQF
j_gene: TRBJ2-1; abundance: few; v_gene: TRBV19; d_gene: TRBD2; CDR3aa: ASSMLAGAILEQF
j_gene: TRBJ2-5; abundance: .; v_gene: TRBV18; d_gene: TRBD1; CDR3aa: ASSPPDRQETQY
j_gene: TRBJ2-7; abundance: .; v_gene: TRBV7-7; d_gene: .; CDR3aa: ASSSSYSGEQY
j_gene: TRBJ2-6; abundance: .; v_gene: TRBV27; d_gene: .; CDR3aa: ASSLLGRSPGANVLT
j_gene: TRBJ1-3; abundance: .; v_gene: TRBV19; d_gene: .; CDR3aa: ASGTNSGNTIY
j_gene: TRBJ2-7; abundance: .; v_gene: TRBV2; d_gene: TRBD2; CDR3aa: ASRLEREGRPEQY
j_gene: TRBJ1-1; abundance: .; v_gene: TRBV4-1; d_gene: .; CDR3aa: ASSRRDGAGFVRTEAF
j_gene: TRBJ2-1; abundance: .; v_gene: TRBV2; d_gene: .; CDR3aa: VIAVYNEQF
j_gene: TRBJ2-7; abundance: once; v_gene: TRBV11-3; d_gene: TRBD2; CDR3aa: ASSYGTSSFYEQY
j_gene: TRBJ2-2; abundance: .; v_gene: TRBV5-1; d_gene: .; CDR3aa: ASSLGQQNTGELF
j_gene: TRBJ1-2; abundance: .; v_gene: TRBV19; d_gene: .; CDR3aa: ASLHGRRQGYGYT
j_gene: TRBJ1-2; abundance: .; v_gene: TRBV29-1; d_gene: TRBD1; CDR3aa: SVARDRGNFYGYT
j_gene: TRBJ1-1; abundance: .; v_gene: TRBV5-5; d_gene: .; CDR3aa: ASSLAGIEAF
j_gene: TRBJ2-1; abundance: .; v_gene: TRBV5-1; d_gene: TRBD1; CDR3aa: ASSLGDSNNEQF
j_gene: TRBJ2-1; abundance: .; v_gene: TRBV3-1/TRBV3-2; d_gene: TRBD2; CDR3aa: ASSQVAGGVNEQF
j_gene: TRBJ2-3; abundance: .; v_gene: TRBV18; d_gene: .; CDR3aa: ASSPDGTSTDTQY
j_gene: TRBJ2-7; abundance: .; v_gene: TRBV7-6; d_gene: .; CDR3aa: ASSLAPEIGEQY
j_gene: TRBJ1-2; abundance: .; v_gene: TRBV5-1; d_gene: TRBD1; CDR3aa: ASSPRTGDLSGYT
j_gene: TRBJ2-7; abundance: once; v_gene: TRBV5-1; d_gene: TRBD1; CDR3aa: ASSYRQGSYEQY
j_gene: TRBJ1-1; abundance: .; v_gene: TRBV29-1; d_gene: .; CDR3aa: SVTGNTEAF
j_gene: TRBJ2-7; abundance: .; v_gene: TRBV6-2/TRBV6-3; d_gene: TRBD2; CDR3aa: ASSQGLAGPVGYEQY